The TCR beta chain described here comes from a study of blood T cell repertoires in COVID-19. Libraries were prepared by immunoSEQ multiplex PCR; TCRdb keeps only in-frame clonotypes and omits some of them. This sample has 130,000 to 150,000 clones, with 75% to 90% found just once. From germline, CDR1 is SGHVS and CDR2 FQNEAQ. The CDR3 is 15 amino acids. Trimming at V came to 5 bases and at J to 4 bases, leaving 6 bases not matched to a gene. The table lists this clone with a few counts. The material sequenced was peripheral blood. This sequence was found in a woman aged 55-70 years with active COVID-19. This sequence joins TRBV7-8 and TRBJ1-1, with 11 bases lining up with TRBD1. CDR3 sequence: CASSTPGQGGTEAFF. The CDR3, as DNA: TGTGCCAGCAGCACCCCGGGACAGGGGGGCACTGAAGCTTTCTTT.